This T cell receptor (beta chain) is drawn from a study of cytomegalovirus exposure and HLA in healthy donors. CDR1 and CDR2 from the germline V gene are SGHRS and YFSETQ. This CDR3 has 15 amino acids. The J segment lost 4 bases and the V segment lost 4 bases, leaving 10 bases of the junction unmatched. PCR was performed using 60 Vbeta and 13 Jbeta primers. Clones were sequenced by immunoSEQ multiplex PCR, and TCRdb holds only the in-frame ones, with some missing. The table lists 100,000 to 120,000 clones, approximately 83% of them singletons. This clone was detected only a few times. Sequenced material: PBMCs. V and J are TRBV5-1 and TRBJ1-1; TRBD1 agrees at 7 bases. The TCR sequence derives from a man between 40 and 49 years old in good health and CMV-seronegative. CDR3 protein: CASSPATGQSTEAFF. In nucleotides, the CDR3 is TGCGCCAGCAGCCCAGCGACAGGGCAGAGCACTGAAGCTTTCTTT.